This T cell receptor beta chain is from a study of blood T cell repertoires in COVID-19. Turning to the study itself: PBMCs, B-cell-depleted T cells, or T cells were the source of the cDNA or gDNA that made up the material.

TCRdb's copy holds only in-frame clones and misses some; the assay was immunoSEQ multiplex PCR. Of around 130,000 clones in the sample, over 65% are singletons; the top ten hold 4.5%. The clonotype was recovered from a woman in her sixties or seventies with acute or convalescent COVID-19. The material sequenced was peripheral blood.

The CDR3 here is CASSSRAGTAEKLFF. The CDR3 nucleotides are TGTGCCAGCAGCTCGAGAGCCGGGACAGCTGAAAAACTGTTTTTT. The rearrangement joins TRBV3-1 (or the pseudogene TRBV3-2) to TRBJ1-4; the match to TRBD1 covers 7 bases. This CDR3 is 15 amino acids long. Germline V gene data show CDR1 as LGHDT and CDR2 as YNNKEL (reference sequence). V shed 5 bases and J 7 bases; nucleotides not matched to a gene: 10.